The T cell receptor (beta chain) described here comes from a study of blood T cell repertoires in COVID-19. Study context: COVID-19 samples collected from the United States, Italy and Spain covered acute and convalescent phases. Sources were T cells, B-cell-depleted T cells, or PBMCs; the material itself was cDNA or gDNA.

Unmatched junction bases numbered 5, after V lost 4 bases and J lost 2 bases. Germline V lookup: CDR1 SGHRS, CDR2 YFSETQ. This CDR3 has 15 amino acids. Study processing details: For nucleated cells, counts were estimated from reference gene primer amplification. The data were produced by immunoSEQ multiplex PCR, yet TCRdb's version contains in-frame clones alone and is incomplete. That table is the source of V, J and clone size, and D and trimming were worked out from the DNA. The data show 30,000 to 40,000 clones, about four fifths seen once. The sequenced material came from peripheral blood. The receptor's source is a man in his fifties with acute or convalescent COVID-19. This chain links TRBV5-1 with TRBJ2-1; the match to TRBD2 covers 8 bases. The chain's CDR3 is CASSPTSGAYNEQFF. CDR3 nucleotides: TGCGCCAGCAGCCCTACTAGCGGTGCCTACAATGAGCAGTTCTTC.